One sample yielded the 23 T cell receptor beta chains listed below, sequenced in a study of T cells in Graves' hyperthyroidism and ophthalmopathy. Amplification of TCR beta CDR3 regions was performed using RNA transcripts as template. First-round RT-PCR with HTBI primers amplified the TCR CDR3 region. TCRdb fed the multiplex PCR reads into MiXCR, producing one record per CDR3 protein. The table has approximately 260,000 distinct CDR3 sequences, around 15% seen once; the top ten hold 30% to 35%. The sample was blood. The origin of the receptors is a woman in her forties or fifties with Graves' hyperthyroidism that later progressed to Graves' ophthalmopathy.

This clonotype was picked up many times. V usage is TRBV5-1 and J usage is TRBJ1-2, with D tentatively TRBD1 (5 bases). The CDR3 consists of 13 residues. V was cut by 4 bases and J by 2 bases, with 9 bases left in between. CDR1 and CDR2 from the germline V gene are SGHRS and YFSETQ. The chain's CDR3 is CASSTTANYGYTF. Written as DNA, the CDR3 is TGCGCCAGCAGCACGACAGCGAACTATGGCTACACCTTC. Full variable domain (remainder filled in from reference TRBV5-1 and TRBJ1-2): KAGVTQTPRYLIKTRGQQVTLSCSPISGHRSVSWYQQTPGQGLQFLFEYFSETQRNKGNFPGRFSGRQFSNSRSEMNVSTLELGDSALYLCASSTTANYGYTFGSGTRLTVV.

This chain joins TRBV7-3 and TRBJ2-5; D possibly matches TRBD1 or TRBD2 (5 bases each). V gave up 7 bases and J gave up 2 bases, with 14 bases separating them. The CDR3 contains 14 residues. CDR1 and CDR2 (germline): SGHTA, FQGTGA. The CDR3 DNA sequence: TGTGCCAGCATCTCGGGACCGCAACAAGAGACCCAGTACTTC. Protein product: CASISGPQQETQYF.

This clonotype was observed many times. The genes are TRBV5-1 and TRBJ2-1, with D unclear. This CDR3 spans 14 amino acids. The V gene lost 0 bases and the J gene lost 3 bases, with 7 bases spanning the gap. Germline V gene sequence: CDR1 SGHRS, CDR2 YFSETQ. CDR3 coding DNA: TGCGCCAGCAGCTTGGATTCTAGCTACAATGAGCAGTTCTTC. Translation gives CASSLDSSYNEQFF.

This clonotype was detected many times. V is TRBV28 and J is TRBJ2-7; D unclear. Looked up from germline, CDR1 is MDHEN and CDR2 is SYDVKM. Trimming left V 6 bases short and J 2 bases short, with 11 bases between. This CDR3 is built from 13 residues. CDR3 sequence (DNA): TGTGCCAGCAGAACCCAAGGGCCCTACGAGCAGTACTTC. Protein sequence: CASRTQGPYEQYF. The whole variable domain, remainder taken from reference TRBV28 and TRBJ2-7, is DVKVTQSSRYLVKRTGEKVFLECVQDMDHENMFWYRQDPGLGLRLIYFSYDVKMKEKGDIPEGYSVSREKKERFSLILESASTNQTSMYLCASRTQGPYEQYFGPGTRLTVT.

This clonotype was seen a few times. This chain joins TRBV2 and TRBJ1-2; D unresolved. Germline-derived CDR1 and CDR2 are SNHLY and FYNNEI. The V end lost 7 bases, the J end lost 8 bases, and 8 bases lay between the germline ends. There are 10 residues in the CDR3. CDR3 DNA sequence: TGTGCCAGCATCAAAGGGGGCTACACCTTC. This sequence encodes CASIKGGYTF.

This clonotype was counted ten times or more. The chain is built from TRBV12-3 or TRBV12-4 and TRBJ1-1; D is possibly TRBD1 (6 bases). V dropped 4 bases and J dropped 5 bases, with 14 bases sitting between them. This CDR3 region has 14 residues. The CDR3 reads CASSWGGRGTEAFF. As DNA, the CDR3 is TGTGCCAGCAGTTGGGGGGGCCGTGGAACTGAAGCTTTCTTT.

The J gene is TRBJ2-3, the V gene TRBV18; D is undetermined. In germline, CDR1 is KGHSH, CDR2 LQKENI. The V end lost 2 bases, the J end lost 2 bases, and 8 bases lay between the germline ends. The CDR3 extends over 14 amino acids. The CDR3 region is CASSPGQLTDTQYF. CDR3 DNA: TGTGCCAGCTCACCAGGTCAGCTCACAGATACGCAGTATTTT. Full variable domain (outside the CDR3, taken from reference TRBV18 and TRBJ2-3): NAGVMQNPRHLVRRRGQEARLRCSPMKGHSHVYWYRQLPEEGLKFMVYLQKENIIDESGMPKERFSAEFPKEGPSILRIQQVVRGDSAAYFCASSPGQLTDTQYFGPGTRLTVL.

This clonotype was recorded many times. The chain combines TRBV28 with TRBJ2-7; TRBD2 might be the D (5 bases). Per germline, CDR1 MDHEN and CDR2 SYDVKM. V was pared by 7 bases and J by 0 bases, with 22 bases between. The CDR3 covers 17 residues. Written as DNA, the CDR3 is TGTGCCAGCACATACCATCGGGGAGAGGCGAGCTCCTACGAGCAGTACTTC. Translated: CASTYHRGEASSYEQYF. Drawing the rest from reference TRBV28 and TRBJ2-7, the complete variable domain is DVKVTQSSRYLVKRTGEKVFLECVQDMDHENMFWYRQDPGLGLRLIYFSYDVKMKEKGDIPEGYSVSREKKERFSLILESASTNQTSMYLCASTYHRGEASSYEQYFGPGTRLTVT.

Ten or more counts support this clonotype. This chain links TRBV20-1 with TRBJ2-5; D is unresolved. Trimming took off 6 bases at V and 0 bases at J, with 14 bases between the two ends. The CDR3 is made up of 14 amino acids. Germline V lookup: CDR1 DFQATT, CDR2 SNEGSKA (reference sequence). This CDR3 is CSALPIPYQETQYF. The CDR3 DNA follows: TGCAGTGCCCTCCCGATACCGTACCAAGAGACCCAGTACTTC.

The chain links TRBV6-1 to TRBJ2-5; 10 bases fit TRBD2. CDR1 is MNHNS and CDR2 is SASEGT in the germline V gene. Germline trimming cut 2 bases from V and 6 bases from J; bases unmatched to any gene: 6. The length of the CDR3 is 15 residues. The CDR3 nucleotides are TGTGCCAGCAGTGAATCCCCTAGCGGGAGACAGACCCAGTACTTC. Protein sequence: CASSESPSGRQTQYF.

The chain is built from TRBV5-1 and TRBJ2-2; 8 bases align to TRBD1. The germline V gene encodes CDR1 SGHRS and CDR2 YFSETQ. Unmatched junction bases numbered 20, after V lost 0 bases and J lost 10 bases. The CDR3 spans 19 residues. Here the CDR3 DNA reads TGCGCCAGCAGCTTGGGGTCGCGGCCACCGGGACAGGTTGCCCAGGAGCTGTTTTTT. Translated: CASSLGSRPPGQVAQELFF.

This clonotype showed up just a few times. This rearrangement joins TRBV7-3 to TRBJ1-1; maybe TRBD1 (6 bases). Trimming stripped 10 bases from V and 3 bases from J, with 12 bases between. Germline CDR1 is SGHTA and CDR2 is FQGTGA. The CDR3 is made up of 12 amino acids. In nucleotides, the CDR3 is TGTGCCAACGTTAACAGGGACACTGAAGCTTTCTTT. It translates to CANVNRDTEAFF.

Turning to this clonotype: This may be a read error, as it is one base from a much larger clone. This chain's CDR3 is CASSSRGVAGASYNEQYF. The CDR3 DNA sequence: TGTGCCAGCAGCTCCCGAGGCGTAGCGGGAGCCTCCTACAATGAGCAGTACTTC. The gene calls are TRBV5-4 and TRBJ2-1, with TRBD2 matching 9 bases. The better agreement between TRBJ2-7 and the DNA end casts doubt on the J call. The germline CDR1 and CDR2 sequences are SGHNT and YYREEE (reference sequence). The CDR3 is 18 amino acids.

This clonotype has a count of ten or more. The chain recombines TRBV5-1 with TRBJ1-5; D not certain. The V and J ends lost 3 bases and 1 base respectively, with 11 bases between them. The germline V gene encodes CDR1 SGHRS and CDR2 YFSETQ. The CDR3 has 15 amino acids. CDR3 DNA: TGCGCCAGCAGCTCGGAAAGTGGGAGCAATCAGCCCCAGCATTTT. As protein: CASSSESGSNQPQHF.

This clonotype occurred many times. The CDR3 sequence: CASSLGTAGKQFF. The CDR3 nucleotides read TGTGCCAGCAGCCTCGGGACCGCTGGAAAGCAGTTCTTC. The chain carries TRBV6-2 or TRBV6-3 and TRBJ2-1, with D perhaps being TRBD1 or TRBD2 (5 bases each). This CDR3 spans 13 amino acids. The germline V gene encodes CDR1 MNHEY and CDR2 SVGEGT. The V and J ends lost 6 bases and 11 bases respectively, with 17 bases between them.

This clonotype was recorded at least ten times. The chain joins TRBV20-1 to TRBJ2-7; 9 positions match TRBD1. J was trimmed by 0 bases and V by 5 bases; bases with no gene match: 2. Germline V gene data show CDR1 as DFQATT and CDR2 as SNEGSKA (reference sequence). This CDR3 is built from 13 residues. The CDR3, as DNA: TGCAGTGCTCAGGACAGGGGCTCCTACGAGCAGTACTTC. This codes for CSAQDRGSYEQYF.

This clonotype has at least ten counts. The rearrangement uses TRBV27 and TRBJ2-3; the match to TRBD1 covers 10 bases. The CDR3 totals 15 residues. Trimming cost V 6 bases and J 3 bases; bases outside gene matches: 6. The V gene's germline CDR1 is MNHEY and CDR2 SMNVEV (reference sequence). CDR3 in amino acids: CASRYPGQGTDTQYF. The CDR3 bases are TGTGCCAGCAGGTATCCGGGACAGGGGACAGATACGCAGTATTTT.

There are many counts of this clonotype. The V gene is TRBV28, the J gene TRBJ2-3; perhaps TRBD2 as D (5 bases). Germline V gene lookup returns CDR1 MDHEN and CDR2 SYDVKM. The CDR3 loop spans 15 amino acids. Deletions cut 3 bases from V and 1 base from J, with 11 bases between. The CDR3 protein is CASSLTMVGTDTQYF. In nucleotides, the CDR3 is TGTGCCAGCAGTTTGACTATGGTGGGCACAGATACGCAGTATTTT.

This clonotype has a count of ten or more. The genes are TRBV27 and TRBJ1-2, with D possibly being TRBD1 (5 bases). Germline V gene data show CDR1 as MNHEY and CDR2 as SMNVEV (reference sequence). CDR3 size: 14 residues. Trimming took 3 bases from V and 4 from J, leaving 12 bases between them. The CDR3 nucleotides read TGTGCCAGCAGTTTTAGGGGTTTAGGCTATGGCTACACCTTC. It translates to CASSFRGLGYGYTF.

This clonotype was detected ten times or more. The CDR3 reads CASSLEGPGELFF. The CDR3 bases are TGTGCCAGCAGTTTAGAGGGCCCCGGGGAGCTGTTTTTT. The genes are TRBV12-3 or TRBV12-4 and TRBJ2-2; D is undetermined. Trimming shortened V by 1 base and J by 6 bases, and 6 bases separated the two germline ends. The CDR3 is made up of 13 amino acids.

This clonotype was seen repeatedly, ten times or more. The chain has TRBV30 and TRBJ1-1, with D unresolved. There are 14 residues in the CDR3. V was pared by 4 bases and J by 0 bases, with 12 bases between. Germline CDR1 reads GTSNPN; CDR2 reads SVGIG (reference sequence). CDR3 loop: CAWNYEILNTEAFF. The CDR3 DNA reads as TGTGCCTGGAATTACGAGATTTTGAACACTGAAGCTTTCTTT.

The CDR3 sequence is CSAKYPRRDTIYF. As DNA, the CDR3 is TGCAGTGCTAAGTACCCCCGCAGGGACACCATATATTTT. The chain combines TRBV20-1 with TRBJ1-3; weak D call: TRBD1 (5 bases). CDR3 size: 13 residues. The germline V gene has CDR1 DFQATT and CDR2 SNEGSKA (reference sequence). V was trimmed by 4 bases and J by 8 bases, leaving 15 bases between them.

This clonotype was detected ten times or more. The chain recombines TRBV7-9 with TRBJ2-3; 12 bases map to TRBD2. Germline V CDR1 and CDR2: SEHNR, FQNEAQ (reference sequence). The CDR3 spans 15 residues. J lost 4 bases, V lost 4 bases, and 3 bases had no gene match. CDR3 loop: CASSSLAGGPDTQYF. The CDR3 DNA is TGTGCCAGCAGCTCTCTAGCGGGAGGGCCAGATACGCAGTATTTT.